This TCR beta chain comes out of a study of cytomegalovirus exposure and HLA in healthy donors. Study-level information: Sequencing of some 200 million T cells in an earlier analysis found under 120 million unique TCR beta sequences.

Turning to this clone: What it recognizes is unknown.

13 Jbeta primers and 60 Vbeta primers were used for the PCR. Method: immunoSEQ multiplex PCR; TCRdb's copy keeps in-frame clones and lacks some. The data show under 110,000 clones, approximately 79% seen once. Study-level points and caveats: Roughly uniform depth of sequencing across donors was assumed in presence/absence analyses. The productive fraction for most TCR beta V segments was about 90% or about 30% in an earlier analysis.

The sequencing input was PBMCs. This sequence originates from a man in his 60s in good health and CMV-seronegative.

The CDR3 sequence: CASREIGSGNTIYF. CDR3 DNA: TGTGCCAGTCGCGAGATCGGTTCTGGAAACACCATATATTTT. The chain links TRBV19 to TRBJ1-3; no reliable D call. The CDR3 contains 14 residues. Germline CDR1 reads LNHDA; CDR2 reads SQIVND (reference sequence). V was shortened by 8 bases and J by 1 base, with 12 bases between the two germline ends.